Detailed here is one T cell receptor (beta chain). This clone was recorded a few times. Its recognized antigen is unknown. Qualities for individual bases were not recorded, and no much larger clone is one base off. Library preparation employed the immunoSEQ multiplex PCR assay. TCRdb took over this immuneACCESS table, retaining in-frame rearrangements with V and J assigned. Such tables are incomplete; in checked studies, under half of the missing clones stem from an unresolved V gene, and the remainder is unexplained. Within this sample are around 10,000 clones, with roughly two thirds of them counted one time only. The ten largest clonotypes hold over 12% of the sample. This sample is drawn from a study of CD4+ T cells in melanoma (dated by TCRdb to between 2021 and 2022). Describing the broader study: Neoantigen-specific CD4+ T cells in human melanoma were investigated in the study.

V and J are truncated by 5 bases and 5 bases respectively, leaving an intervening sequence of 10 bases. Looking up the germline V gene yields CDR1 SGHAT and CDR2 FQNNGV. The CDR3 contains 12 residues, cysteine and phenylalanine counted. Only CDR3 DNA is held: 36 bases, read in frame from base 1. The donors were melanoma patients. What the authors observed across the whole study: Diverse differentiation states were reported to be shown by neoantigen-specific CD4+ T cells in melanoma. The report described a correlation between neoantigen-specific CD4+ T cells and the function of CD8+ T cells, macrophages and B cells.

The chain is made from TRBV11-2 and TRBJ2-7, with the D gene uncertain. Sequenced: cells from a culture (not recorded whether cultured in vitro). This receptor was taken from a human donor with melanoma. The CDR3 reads CASSPTRNEQYF. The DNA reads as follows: TGTGCCAGCAGCCCGACCAGGAACGAGCAGTACTTC. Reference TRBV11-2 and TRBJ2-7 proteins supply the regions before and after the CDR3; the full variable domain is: EAGVAQSPRYKIIEKRQSVAFWCNPISGHATLYWYQQILGQGPKLLIQFQNNGVVDDSQLPKDRFSAERLKGVDSTLKIQPAKLEDSAVYLCASSPTRNEQYFGPGTRLTVT.